These 25 T cell receptor beta chains originate from one sample sequenced in a study of liver allograft versus peripheral blood T cells. Study overall: Intrahepatic T cell receptor repertoires from transplanted livers were compared against repertoires in recipients' peripheral blood.

Using its own MiXCR run on the reads, TCRdb lists one record per CDR3 protein. The repertoire holds over 9,000 distinct CDR3 sequences, with approximately 26% as singletons. These receptors came from a human patient who had a liver transplant. A share of the T cells may be of graft donor origin.

This clonotype has a handful of counts. In DNA, the CDR3 is TGTGCCAGCGTACGTTGGAACACCATATATTTT. Protein product: CASVRWNTIYF. The chain joins TRBV28 to TRBJ1-3; the D is unclear. Trimming stripped 8 bases from V and 7 bases from J, with 9 bases between. Germline CDR1 and CDR2: MDHEN and SYDVKM. This CDR3 has 11 amino acids.

The genes are TRBV2 and TRBJ1-3, with D possibly TRBD1 on 5 matching bases. Trimming removed 4 bases at V and 2 bases at J, with 9 bases between. The CDR3 has 14 amino acids. CDR1 is SNHLY, CDR2 FYNNEI, per germline. CDR3 region: CASSASRAGNTIYF. The CDR3 DNA is TGTGCCAGCAGTGCGAGCAGGGCTGGAAACACCATATATTTT.

The CDR3 region is CSGNREEGTEAFF. The CDR3 DNA sequence: TGCAGTGGAAACAGGGAAGAGGGCACTGAAGCTTTCTTT. The gene calls are TRBV20-1 and TRBJ1-1, with TRBD1 as a possible D gene (6 bases). Trimming cost V 7 bases and J 4 bases, with 16 bases left between them. The germline CDR1 and CDR2 sequences are DFQATT and SNEGSKA (reference sequence). The CDR3 totals 13 residues.

In its sample, this clonotype was seen once. The chain links TRBV5-1 to TRBJ1-1; D is perhaps TRBD1 (5 bases). Trimming pared 2 bases from V and 5 bases from J, leaving 10 bases between. This CDR3 region has 13 residues. The V gene's germline CDR1 is SGHRS and CDR2 YFSETQ. The CDR3 sequence is CASSFGGKTEAFF. CDR3 in DNA: TGCGCCAGCAGCTTTGGGGGGAAAACTGAAGCTTTCTTT.

Sample share makes this clonotype medium-sized. This chain uses TRBV7-2 with TRBJ2-2; TRBD1 or TRBD2 may be the D gene (5 bases each). The CDR3 length is 14 residues. V was shortened by 3 bases and J by 6 bases, with 11 bases between the two germline ends. The germline gives CDR1 SGHTA, CDR2 FQGNSA. In nucleotides, the CDR3 is TGTGCCAGCAGCTTGCAGGGTAGCGCCGGGGAGCTGTTTTTT. Protein product: CASSLQGSAGELFF.

This clonotype was found many times. The J gene is TRBJ1-5, the V gene TRBV20-1; D gene uncertain. V shed 3 bases and J shed 0 bases, with 12 bases lying between them. The CDR3 is 15 amino acids. Per the germline V gene, CDR1 is DFQATT and CDR2 is SNEGSKA (reference sequence). The CDR3 nucleotides are TGCAGTGCTAGTCTCGGCGCTAATAGCAATCAGCCCCAGCATTTT. Translation gives CSASLGANSNQPQHF.

The V and J genes are TRBV28 and TRBJ1-1; D is perhaps TRBD1 (5 bases). Per germline, CDR1 MDHEN and CDR2 SYDVKM. With 6 bases removed from V and 10 bases from J, the gap between germline ends came to 15 bases. This CDR3 spans 12 amino acids. This chain's CDR3 is CASSRQKGLAFF. In nucleotides, the CDR3 is TGTGCCAGCAGCCGACAGAAGGGATTAGCTTTCTTT.

In this sample, this clonotype is medium-sized (0.01 to 0.1%). This chain joins TRBV30 and TRBJ2-2, with D perhaps matching TRBD1 (6 bases). The germline V and J ends were trimmed by 4 bases and 7 bases, with 13 bases remaining between them. The CDR3 runs to 13 residues. Germline CDR1 GTSNPN, CDR2 SVGIG (reference sequence). The CDR3 spells CAWNRDLYGELFF. CDR3 DNA: TGTGCCTGGAACAGGGATCTATACGGGGAGCTGTTTTTT.

There are a few counts of this clonotype. V gene TRBV29-1 combines with J gene TRBJ2-6, with D possibly matching TRBD2 (6 bases). There are 15 residues in the CDR3. CDR1 and CDR2 from the germline V gene are SQVTM and ANQGSEA. Between the trimmed V and J ends, which lost 8 bases and 0 bases, there was a span of 14 bases. This CDR3 is CSSLEGSSGANVLTF. CDR3 DNA: TGCAGCTCCTTGGAGGGTAGCTCTGGGGCCAACGTCCTGACTTTC. The full variable domain, with the rest looked up from reference TRBV29-1 and TRBJ2-6, is SAVISQKPSRDICQRGTSLTIQCQVDSQVTMMFWYRQQPGQSLTLIATANQGSEATYESGFVIDKFPISRPNLTFSTLTVSNMSPEDSSIYLCSSLEGSSGANVLTFGAGSRLTVL.

Sample share makes this clonotype medium-sized. The rearrangement uses TRBV7-9 and TRBJ1-6, with D unclear. Germline V gene data show CDR1 as SEHNR and CDR2 as FQNEAQ (reference sequence). The V and J ends lost 4 bases and 8 bases respectively, with 9 bases between them. The length of the CDR3 is 13 residues. CDR3 sequence reads: CASSSNGDSPLHF. In DNA form, the CDR3 reads TGTGCCAGCAGCTCCAATGGGGATTCACCCCTCCACTTT.

Of note for this clonotype: A much bigger clone sits one base away, suggesting this may be a read error. It is likely a read error, because the conserved phenylalanine at the end of the CDR3 is missing. V usage is TRBV7-9 and J usage is TRBJ1-6; 9 bases are shared with TRBD1. Germline assignment: CDR1 SEHNR and CDR2 FQNEAQ (reference sequence). This CDR3 is 16 amino acids long. V lost 6 bases and J lost 2; bases outside the gene matches: 5. The CDR3 is CASRRTGAAYNSPLHL. CDR3 nucleotide sequence: TGTGCCAGCAGGAGGACAGGGGCGGCCTATAATTCACCCCTCCACCTT.

By sample share, this clonotype is medium-sized. V usage is TRBV28 and J usage is TRBJ1-2; unclear D gene. Per the germline V gene, CDR1 is MDHEN and CDR2 is SYDVKM. V was trimmed by 2 bases and J by 6 bases, leaving 19 bases between them. This CDR3 region has 16 residues. In DNA form, the CDR3 reads TGTGCCAGCAGTTTAGTCACATCCCGATCTGGCGATGGCTACACCTTC. Encoded protein: CASSLVTSRSGDGYTF.

CDR3 amino acids: CASIRQRGGNTEAFF. For the CDR3, the DNA is TGTGCCAGCATCCGCCAACGGGGCGGGAACACTGAAGCTTTCTTT. The chain links TRBV27 to TRBJ1-1, with D perhaps TRBD1 (5 bases). V gave up 7 bases and J gave up 1 base, with 16 bases separating them. This CDR3 comprises 15 residues. Per the germline V gene, CDR1 is MNHEY and CDR2 is SMNVEV (reference sequence).

Judged by abundance, this clonotype is medium-sized. CDR3 in amino acids: CASIWGTPRTDTQYF. The DNA for the CDR3 is TGTGCCAGCATCTGGGGGACACCCCGCACAGATACGCAGTATTTT. The rearrangement joins TRBV27 to TRBJ2-3; possible D gene TRBD1, 6 bases. V was pared by 7 bases and J by 1 base, with 15 bases between. Germline CDR1 and CDR2: MNHEY and SMNVEV (reference sequence). This CDR3 spans 15 amino acids.

With regard to this clonotype: At one end the junction does not follow the germline gene, possibly because of a read error. V usage is TRBV9 and J usage is TRBJ2-3; 10 bases are a match to TRBD2. Germline CDR1 reads SGDLS; CDR2 reads YYNGEE. There are 16 residues in the CDR3. Here the CDR3 DNA reads TGTGTCAGCAGCCCCCGAACTAGCGGGGTACTTTATACGCAGTATTTT. Translation: CVSSPRTSGVLYTQYF.

In this sample, this clonotype turned up many times. This sequence joins TRBV14 and TRBJ2-3, with TRBD2 matching over 10 bases. Trimming removed 8 bases from V and 3 bases from J; junction bases left unmatched: 2. The V gene's germline CDR1 is SGHDN and CDR2 FVKESK. The CDR3 contains 13 residues. The CDR3 DNA reads TGTGCCAGCGCACTAGCGGGGACAGATACGCAGTATTTT. This sequence encodes CASALAGTDTQYF. Full variable domain (missing parts from reference TRBV14 and TRBJ2-3): EAGVTQFPSHSVIEKGQTVTLRCDPISGHDNLYWYRRVMGKEIKFLLHFVKESKQDESGMPNNRFLAERTGGTYSTLKVQPAELEDSGVYFCASALAGTDTQYFGPGTRLTVL.

This clonotype is deemed medium-sized. V usage is TRBV20-1 and J usage is TRBJ2-1; 8 bases agree with TRBD1. With V trimmed by 2 bases and J by 3 bases, 9 bases remained unmatched. The CDR3 sequence is 16 residues long. CDR1 DFQATT and CDR2 SNEGSKA come from the germline V gene (reference sequence). CDR3 amino acids: CSARLPQGANYNEQFF. For the CDR3, the DNA is TGCAGTGCTAGACTACCTCAGGGGGCGAACTACAATGAGCAGTTCTTC.

This clonotype rates as medium-sized. The J gene is TRBJ2-7, the V gene TRBV18; D is perhaps TRBD1 (5 bases). Germline CDR1 and CDR2: KGHSH and LQKENI. V was cut by 0 bases and J by 8 bases, with 8 bases left in between. The CDR3 is 12 residues long. This CDR3 is CASSPPDSKQYF. The CDR3 DNA reads as TGTGCCAGCTCACCACCAGACAGCAAGCAGTACTTC.

The sample holds a few counts of this clonotype. The rearrangement joins TRBV10-3 to TRBJ1-3; D is unresolved. Germline loops: CDR1 ENHRY, CDR2 SYGVKD. CDR3 length: 14 amino acids. V gave up 3 bases and J gave up 4 bases, with 10 bases separating them. The CDR3 bases are TGTGCCATCAGTGAACGGGTAGTCGGAAACACCATATATTTT. Protein: CAISERVVGNTIYF.

By sample share, this clonotype is medium-sized. V is TRBV6-5 and J is TRBJ2-7; 7 positions agree with TRBD1. The CDR3 length is 15 residues. In germline, CDR1 is MNHEY, CDR2 SVGAGI. The V segment lost 6 bases and the J segment 4 bases; nucleotides outside the gene matches: 12. CDR3 residues: CASRVYGTDLYEQYF. The DNA for the CDR3 is TGTGCCAGCAGAGTTTACGGGACAGACCTTTACGAGCAGTACTTC.

This clonotype occurred a few times. V gene TRBV11-2 combines with J gene TRBJ2-2; TRBD1 aligns across 11 bases. The J segment lost 0 bases and the V segment lost 0 bases, leaving 6 bases of the junction unmatched. The CDR3 contains 19 residues. Germline V gene sequence: CDR1 SGHAT, CDR2 FQNNGV. CDR3 region: CASSLDRWGQGANTGELFF. The CDR3 nucleotides read TGTGCCAGCAGCTTAGATCGGTGGGGACAGGGGGCGAACACCGGGGAGCTGTTTTTT.

This clonotype is categorized as medium-sized (0.01 to 0.1%). The genes are TRBV7-2 and TRBJ1-2; no firm D call. Germline-derived CDR1 and CDR2 are SGHTA and FQGNSA. With 5 bases removed from V and 4 bases from J, the gap between germline ends came to 11 bases. The CDR3 extends over 13 amino acids. The CDR3 region is CASSQEPTYGYTF. The CDR3 DNA reads as TGTGCCAGCAGCCAGGAGCCTACCTATGGCTACACCTTC.

Sample share makes this clonotype large. The chain has TRBV29-1 and TRBJ1-2, with D unresolved. The germline CDR1 and CDR2 sequences are SQVTM and ANQGSEA. V lost 4 bases and J lost 0, with 12 bases in between. The CDR3 covers 14 residues. CDR3 coding DNA: TGCAGCGTTGGGGAGAAGTTAGCTAACTATGGCTACACCTTC. This codes for CSVGEKLANYGYTF.

The chain joins TRBV20-1 to TRBJ1-1; possible D gene TRBD1, 5 bases. V was clipped by 3 bases and J by 1 base, with 15 bases between them. The germline CDR1 and CDR2 sequences are DFQATT and SNEGSKA (reference sequence). CDR3 length: 15 residues. CDR3 bases: TGCAGTGCTAGTTGGTCTACTACAGGGAACACTGAAGCTTTCTTT. Protein: CSASWSTTGNTEAFF.

The rearrangement links TRBV12-3 or TRBV12-4 to TRBJ1-1, with D hard to call. Trimming pared 5 bases from V and 1 base from J, leaving 8 bases between. CDR3 length: 13 residues. The CDR3 is CASSRTENTEAFF. CDR3 DNA: TGTGCCAGCAGTCGTACAGAGAACACTGAAGCTTTCTTT.